These 8 T cell receptor beta chains came from one sample sequenced in a study of tumor-infiltrating lymphocytes in primary liver carcinoma. For each extraction, RNA and DNA were obtained together from around 20-30 mg of unsorted bulk tissue. Starting from 400 to 500 ng of total RNA, TCR beta cDNA was produced with a primer in the constant region. Three nested multiplex PCR rounds, a slightly modified ARM-PCR method, built the TCR beta libraries. With TRBV1-TRBV30 forward primers and a C-beta reverse primer, the first two PCR rounds were run for around 11 cycles each. TCRdb reprocessed the multiplex PCR reads via MiXCR and lists one record per CDR3 protein. There are 25,000 to 35,000 distinct CDR3 sequences in the sample; about three quarters occur only once, and roughly a third lies in the top ten. The sample was liver tumor tissue from sampling region 5. The subset is: tumor region T5, tumor centre. The receptors originated from a man aged 35-49 years with primary liver carcinoma and hepatitis B virus infection.

Notes on this clonotype: As the CDR3 is not closed by the conserved phenylalanine or tryptophan, this likely results from a read error. The chain links TRBV12-3 or TRBV12-4 to TRBJ2-7; 12 bases fit TRBD1. The CDR3 has 15 amino acids. CDR3: CATSIGTGGPYVQYY. The CDR3 nucleotides read TGTGCCACCAGTATTGGGACAGGGGGCCCCTACGTGCAGTACTAC.

Regarding this clonotype: Likely a read error: the CDR3 ends without its conserved phenylalanine or tryptophan. The chain uses TRBV4-1 and TRBJ1-4, with a weak D call TRBD1 (6 bases). In germline, CDR1 is MGHRA, CDR2 YSYEKL. V lost 4 bases and J 6 bases, leaving 15 bases between the germline ends. The CDR3 covers 15 residues. The CDR3 region is CASSLTGTRDEKLFL. For the CDR3, the DNA is TGCGCCAGCAGCCTCACCGGGACAAGGGATGAAAAACTGTTTTTA.

V and J are TRBV11-2 and TRBJ2-7; 7 bases line up with TRBD1. Germline loops: CDR1 SGHAT, CDR2 FQNNGV. The CDR3 contains 16 residues. V was pared by 2 bases and J by 9 bases, with 16 bases of the junction left unmatched. This CDR3 reads CASSLNLGTEIYRQYF. The CDR3 DNA is TGTGCCAGCAGCTTAAATCTGGGGACAGAAATCTACAGGCAGTACTTC.

With respect to this clonotype: Sequence at one end of the junction differs from germline and may be a read error. V usage is TRBV4-2 and J usage is TRBJ2-3, with 10 bases fitting TRBD2. The germline CDR1 and CDR2 sequences are LGHNA and YNFKEQ. This CDR3 is 18 amino acids long. CDR3 sequence reads: CASNQVVLLAGATDTQYF. CDR3 sequence (DNA): TGTGCCAGCAACCAAGTGGTGCTTCTAGCGGGAGCGACGGATACGCAGTATTTT.

J is TRBJ2-7 and V is TRBV6-5, with 12 nucleotides matching TRBD2. This CDR3 spans 15 amino acids. J gave up 7 bases and V 6 bases, and 10 bases lay outside the gene matches. The germline V gene encodes CDR1 MNHEY and CDR2 SVGAGI. The CDR3 DNA reads TGTGCCAGCAGACGAGGACTAGCGGGAACAGGGGAGCAGTACTTC. Encoded protein: CASRRGLAGTGEQYF.

Notes on this clonotype: A much bigger clone sits one base away, suggesting this may be a read error. The chain recombines TRBV2 with TRBJ2-5; D unresolved. The CDR3 runs to 13 residues. The germline V gene encodes CDR1 SNHLY and CDR2 FYNNEI. The CDR3 reads CVSSVTGEETQYF. The CDR3 DNA sequence: TGTGTCAGCAGTGTTACGGGTGAAGAGACCCAGTACTTC.

For this clonotype: The junction departs from germline at one end; a sequencing error may be responsible. CDR3 sequence reads: CVSSTGTSDITDTQYF. CDR3 coding DNA: TGTGTCAGCAGTACGGGGACTAGCGATATCACAGATACGCAGTATTTT. V gene TRBV12-3 or TRBV12-4 combines with J gene TRBJ2-3, with 10 bases lining up with TRBD2. The CDR3 runs 16 residues.

This clonotype has just one count. The junction departs from germline at one end; a sequencing error may be responsible. The rearrangement joins TRBV4-3 to TRBJ2-1; possible D gene TRBD1, 5 bases. In germline, CDR1 is LGHNA, CDR2 YSLEER. This CDR3 is built from 13 residues. CDR3 residues: CACSRTGYNEQFF. Here the CDR3 DNA reads TGCGCCTGCAGCCGAACAGGTTACAATGAGCAGTTCTTC.